Following are 17 T cell receptor beta chains from one sample sequenced in a study of cytomegalovirus exposure and HLA in healthy donors. PCR amplification relied on 60 Vbeta primers (plus 13 Jbeta primers). Data came from immunoSEQ multiplex PCR; TCRdb stores just in-frame clones and leaves some out. The repertoire holds fewer than 200,000 clones, with just under 80% as singletons. Sequenced material: PBMCs. The receptors stem from a man aged 25 to 45 in good health and CMV-seronegative.

V gene TRBV4-1 combines with J gene TRBJ2-5; a weak D match, TRBD2 (6 bases). Deletions cut 6 bases from V and 11 bases from J, with 22 bases between. This CDR3 has 14 residues. CDR1 and CDR2 from the germline V gene are MGHRA and YSYEKL. This CDR3 reads CASRYVIGRGEQYF. The CDR3 coding sequence is TGCGCCAGCAGATACGTTATAGGGCGGGGTGAGCAGTACTTC.

As DNA, the CDR3 is TGTGCCATGGCGAATCGGAGCTCCTACGAGCAGTACTTC. Translated: CAMANRSSYEQYF. The genes are TRBV10-3 and TRBJ2-7; D is unclear. With 9 bases removed from V and 0 bases from J, the gap between germline ends came to 12 bases. The CDR3 is made up of 13 amino acids. Per germline, CDR1 ENHRY and CDR2 SYGVKD.

The rearrangement links TRBV29-1 to TRBJ2-1; D gene uncertain. Germline CDR1 SQVTM, CDR2 ANQGSEA. The V end was cut by 0 bases, the J end by 3 bases, with 15 bases between. The CDR3 length is 16 residues. The CDR3 region is CSVEDQPILLYNEQFF. The CDR3 DNA reads as TGCAGCGTTGAAGATCAACCCATCTTACTCTACAATGAGCAGTTCTTC.

This chain uses TRBV6-5 with TRBJ1-2; perhaps TRBD1 as D (5 bases). This CDR3 is built from 13 residues. Germline V gene sequence: CDR1 MNHEY, CDR2 SVGAGI. V was pared by 0 bases and J by 6 bases, with 8 bases between. Written as DNA, the CDR3 is TGTGCCAGCAGTTACTCAGGCAGGGATGGCTACACCTTC. Translation gives CASSYSGRDGYTF.

The chain combines TRBV5-3 with TRBJ1-1, with TRBD1 matching 7 bases. TRBV5-3 is treated as an ORF (open reading frame) with a function not yet certain. V lost 0 bases, J lost 3 bases, and 14 bases stayed unmatched. There are 18 residues in the CDR3. DNA of the CDR3: TGTGCCAGAAGCTTGGAGGTCCAGGGGGGCCGGTTCGACACTGAAGCTTTCTTT. It specifies CARSLEVQGGRFDTEAFF.

The chain links TRBV9 to TRBJ2-1; no firm D call. From germline, CDR1 is SGDLS and CDR2 YYNGEE. V shed 4 bases and J shed 4 bases, with 12 bases lying between them. CDR3 size: 14 residues. The CDR3, as DNA: TGTGCCAGCAGCCGATTAACCGGGTACAATGAGCAGTTCTTC. Translating gives CASSRLTGYNEQFF.

This clone was picked up one time. The chain has TRBV30 and TRBJ1-5, with a weak D call TRBD1 (6 bases). Germline V gene data show CDR1 as GTSNPN and CDR2 as SVGIG (reference sequence). V gave up 2 bases and J gave up 15 bases, with 14 bases separating them. This CDR3 spans 11 amino acids. The CDR3 DNA reads TGTGCCTGGAGTCAAGGGGGTCTAGGGCATTTT. Amino acid sequence: CAWSQGGLGHF.

The chain couples TRBV11-1 to TRBJ2-3; TRBD2 matches 16 bases. Germline CDR1 and CDR2: SGHAT and FQDESV (reference sequence). V trimming: 3 bases; J trimming: 6 bases; junction bases outside the gene matches: 0. The CDR3 consists of 15 residues. CDR3 sequence (DNA): TGTGCCAGCAGCTTGGGACTAGCGGGAGGGGATACGCAGTATTTT. Protein product: CASSLGLAGGDTQYF.

This clone has a single count. For the CDR3, the DNA is TGCAGTGGACAGGGGAACACTGAAGCTTTCTTT. Translation gives CSGQGNTEAFF. V is TRBV20-1 and J is TRBJ1-1; 7 nucleotides align to TRBD1. Losses at the gene ends were 7 bases for V and 1 base for J; bases not matched to a gene: 0. CDR3 length: 11 amino acids. CDR1 and CDR2 (germline): DFQATT, SNEGSKA (reference sequence).

The chain links TRBV28 to TRBJ2-1, with D possibly matching TRBD2 (6 bases). Germline-derived CDR1 and CDR2 are MDHEN and SYDVKM. V lost 6 bases to trimming and J lost 6 bases, with 15 bases between them. The CDR3 consists of 14 residues. The CDR3: CASSPTGGINEQFF. CDR3 nucleotides: TGTGCCAGCAGCCCCACGGGCGGGATCAATGAGCAGTTCTTC.

V gene TRBV27 combines with J gene TRBJ2-2; D may be TRBD1 (6 bases). Germline CDR1 MNHEY, CDR2 SMNVEV (reference sequence). Trimming pared 8 bases from V and 4 bases from J, leaving 23 bases between. CDR3 length: 17 amino acids. The CDR3 reads CASGPRWGTPVTGELFF. For the CDR3, the DNA is TGTGCCAGCGGCCCCCGTTGGGGGACACCTGTCACCGGGGAGCTGTTTTTT.

This chain connects TRBV7-6 to TRBJ2-7; TRBD2 agrees at 12 bases. V was clipped by 4 bases and J by 4 bases; unmatched bases: 8. Germline V CDR1 and CDR2: SGHVS, FNYEAQ. The CDR3 covers 16 residues. In DNA, the CDR3 is TGTGCCAGCAGCTCACTAGCGGGGGGACACTCTTACGAGCAGTACTTC. Protein: CASSSLAGGHSYEQYF.

This clone was observed once. The chain couples TRBV5-4 to TRBJ1-3; D is unresolved. The germline CDR1 and CDR2 sequences are SGHNT and YYREEE (reference sequence). V lost 4 bases to trimming and J lost 3 bases, with 2 bases between them. The CDR3 runs to 11 residues. The CDR3 bases are TGTGCCAGCAGCCGTGGAAACACCATATATTTT. Translating gives CASSRGNTIYF.

The count of this clone is one. The gene calls are TRBV5-1 and TRBJ1-1, with D unresolved. CDR3 length: 13 amino acids. V was cut by 5 bases and J by 1 base, with 9 bases left in between. Germline V lookup: CDR1 SGHRS, CDR2 YFSETQ. The CDR3 nucleotides are TGCGCCAGCAGTGTGATAGAGAACACTGAAGCTTTCTTT. As protein: CASSVIENTEAFF. Together with reference TRBV5-1 and TRBJ1-1, the CDR3 gives the full variable domain: KAGVTQTPRYLIKTRGQQVTLSCSPISGHRSVSWYQQTPGQGLQFLFEYFSETQRNKGNFPGRFSGRQFSNSRSEMNVSTLELGDSALYLCASSVIENTEAFFGQGTRLTVV.

The chain employs TRBV6-1 and TRBJ1-5; possibly TRBD1 for D (5 bases). CDR1 is MNHNS and CDR2 is SASEGT in the germline V gene. There are 14 residues in the CDR3. V was trimmed by 4 bases and J by 5 bases, leaving 12 bases between them. The CDR3, as DNA: TGTGCCAGCAGTGGAGACAGAGCTCATCAGCCCCAGCATTTT. The encoded protein is CASSGDRAHQPQHF.

This clone has a single count. The chain couples TRBV12-5 to TRBJ1-5, with TRBD1 matching 7 bases. The germline V gene encodes CDR1 LGHNT and CDR2 FRNRAP. This CDR3 has 19 residues. V gave up 1 base and J gave up 0 bases; unmatched junction bases: 12. CDR3 nucleotides: TGTGCTAGTGGTTTGGGACAGGGCAGGGGAGACAATAGCAATCAGCCCCAGCATTTT. Translation gives CASGLGQGRGDNSNQPQHF.

J is TRBJ2-6 and V is TRBV6-1, with D tentatively TRBD2 (5 bases). The CDR3 loop spans 17 amino acids. Trimming shortened V by 0 bases and J by 2 bases, and 11 bases separated the two germline ends. Germline lookup yields CDR1 MNHNS and CDR2 SASEGT. The CDR3 spells CASSEAHGNAGANVLTF. The CDR3 DNA reads as TGTGCCAGCAGTGAAGCGCACGGGAATGCTGGGGCCAACGTCCTGACTTTC.